The 5 T cell receptor beta chains below were found in one sample sequenced in a study of T cells after yellow fever vaccination. TCRdb analysed the 5' RACE reads with MiXCR anew, one entry per CDR3 protein. The sample records approximately 610,000 distinct CDR3 sequences, about 15% being singletons. This sample comprised PBMCs, obtained less than 6 days after the first yellow fever vaccination. Every receptor here comes from a young man who received the YFV17D yellow fever vaccine.

This clonotype has only a few counts. This chain uses TRBV4-1 with TRBJ2-7, with D perhaps being TRBD1 or TRBD2 (6 bases each). The germline V and J ends were trimmed by 0 bases and 2 bases, with 8 bases remaining between them. The CDR3 is made up of 14 amino acids. CDR1 MGHRA and CDR2 YSYEKL come from the germline V gene. The CDR3 here is CASSQEGGTYEQYF. The CDR3, as DNA: TGCGCCAGCAGCCAAGAAGGGGGGACCTACGAGCAGTACTTC.

This clonotype was counted only a few times. This chain links TRBV18 with TRBJ2-7, with D maybe TRBD1 (7 bases). V shed 2 bases and J shed 5 bases, with 13 bases lying between them. Germline lookup yields CDR1 KGHSH and CDR2 LQKENI. The CDR3 has 14 amino acids. As DNA, the CDR3 is TGTGCCAGCTCACCAGGAGGGGGCCGGAACGAGCAGTACTTC. Encoded protein: CASSPGGGRNEQYF.

This chain connects TRBV12-3 or TRBV12-4 to TRBJ1-1; D might be TRBD1 (5 bases). The CDR3 is 14 amino acids. V lost 5 bases, J lost 5 bases, and 15 bases lay in between. The CDR3 sequence is CASSLGPLGTEAFF. The CDR3 DNA follows: TGTGCCAGCAGTCTGGGACCCCTGGGGACTGAAGCTTTCTTT.

This clonotype was seen only a few times. This chain joins TRBV6-2 or TRBV6-3 and TRBJ2-4, with TRBD2 as a possible D gene (5 bases). This CDR3 comprises 16 residues. V was cut by 2 bases and J by 5 bases, with 16 bases left in between. Germline V gene lookup returns CDR1 MNHEY and CDR2 SVGEGT. DNA of the CDR3: TGTGCCAGCAGTTACGGGGTCGGAGGTCTCGAAAACATTCAGTACTTC. Protein: CASSYGVGGLENIQYF.

This clonotype turned up a few times. The chain has TRBV6-5 and TRBJ1-5; a weak D match, TRBD1 (5 bases). The germline gives CDR1 MNHEY, CDR2 SVGAGI. The CDR3 has 15 residues. Trimming took 9 bases from V and 3 from J, leaving 18 bases between them. CDR3 nucleotide sequence: TGTGCCAGTGACTTGGACACAAGTTACAATCAGCCCCAGCATTTT. Its translation: CASDLDTSYNQPQHF.